These 30 T cell receptor beta chains were all obtained from the same sample, sequenced in a study of T cells in Graves' hyperthyroidism and ophthalmopathy. TCR beta CDR3 region amplification was performed from RNA transcripts. The TCR CDR3 first-round RT-PCR relied on the HTBI primer set. TCRdb analysed the multiplex PCR reads with MiXCR anew, one entry per CDR3 protein. The table lists hundreds of thousands of distinct CDR3 sequences, about half of them singletons. The sequenced sample consisted of peripheral blood or thyroid tissue (not recorded which). The receptors were gathered from a woman aged 18-29 years with Graves' hyperthyroidism.

This clonotype was detected a few times. The rearrangement uses TRBV6-6 and TRBJ2-7; tentatively, D is TRBD1 (5 bases). V was clipped by 5 bases and J by 3 bases, with 14 bases between them. This CDR3 contains 14 residues. Germline V gives CDR1 MNHNY, CDR2 SVGAGI (reference sequence). The CDR3 spells CASSGVQADYEQYF. DNA for the CDR3: TGTGCCAGCAGTGGAGTACAGGCAGACTACGAGCAGTACTTC.

This clonotype was seen only once. The J gene is TRBJ1-4, the V gene TRBV29-1, with D perhaps TRBD1 (5 bases). This CDR3 region has 14 residues. Trimming left V 6 bases short and J 0 bases short, with 11 bases between. Germline lookup yields CDR1 SQVTM and CDR2 ANQGSEA. The CDR3 DNA sequence: TGCAGCGTAGCGGGGACGACAACTAATGAAAAACTGTTTTTT. Translating it yields CSVAGTTTNEKLFF.

This clonotype was seen a single time. The V and J genes are TRBV7-7 and TRBJ2-5, with D possibly being TRBD2 (5 bases). This CDR3 is built from 14 residues. Germline assignment: CDR1 SSHAT and CDR2 FNYEAQ (reference sequence). For the CDR3, the DNA is TGTGCTAGCGATCCCTACTCGCCAGAAGAGACCCAGTACTTC. This encodes CASDPYSPEETQYF.

This chain connects TRBV5-1 to TRBJ2-5; tentatively, D is TRBD1 or TRBD2 (6 bases each). CDR1 and CDR2 (germline): SGHRS, YFSETQ. The germline V and J ends were trimmed by 1 base and 1 base, with 8 bases remaining between them. The CDR3 covers 14 residues. In DNA, the CDR3 is TGCGCCAGCAGCTTGTGGGGGGCCCAAGAGACCCAGTACTTC. Translated, it gives CASSLWGAQETQYF. The full variable domain, with the rest looked up from reference TRBV5-1 and TRBJ2-5, is KAGVTQTPRYLIKTRGQQVTLSCSPISGHRSVSWYQQTPGQGLQFLFEYFSETQRNKGNFPGRFSGRQFSNSRSEMNVSTLELGDSALYLCASSLWGAQETQYFGPGTRLLVL.

The V gene is TRBV7-3, the J gene TRBJ1-2; 9 bases align to TRBD1. J gave up 8 bases and V 5 bases, and 12 bases lay outside the gene matches. CDR1 is SGHTA and CDR2 is FQGTGA in the germline V gene. The CDR3 consists of 15 residues. The CDR3 region is CASSINDRGVDGYTF. In DNA, the CDR3 is TGTGCCAGCAGCATAAATGACAGGGGGGTTGACGGCTACACCTTC.

Details on this clonotype: One end of the junction is discordant with germline, which a read error may explain. The rearrangement uses TRBV19 and TRBJ2-7; possible D gene TRBD1, 6 bases. The CDR3 runs 13 residues. Germline V CDR1 and CDR2: LNHDA, SQIVND (reference sequence). The CDR3 reads CASGDQGSYEEYF. The CDR3 region has the DNA TGTGCCAGTGGGGACCAGGGGAGCTACGAGGAGTACTTC.

This clonotype was found a few times. The gene calls are TRBV2 and TRBJ1-2, with 8 bases fitting TRBD1. This CDR3 is 15 amino acids long. The V gene's germline CDR1 is SNHLY and CDR2 FYNNEI. V shed 11 bases and J 4 bases; nucleotides not matched to a gene: 15. The DNA of the CDR3 is TGTGCCCAAAACAGCCGGACAGGGAAAATCTATGGCTACACCTTC. This translates into CAQNSRTGKIYGYTF. Drawing the rest from reference TRBV2 and TRBJ1-2, the complete variable domain is EPEVTQTPSHQVTQMGQEVILRCVPISNHLYFYWYRQILGQKVEFLVSFYNNEISEKSEIFDDQFSVERPDGSNFTLKIRSTKLEDSAMYFCAQNSRTGKIYGYTFGSGTRLTVV.

This clonotype was picked up many times. V and J are TRBV5-1 and TRBJ1-1; 9 bases are shared with TRBD1. Germline V gene sequence: CDR1 SGHRS, CDR2 YFSETQ. The V segment lost 4 bases and the J segment 5 bases; nucleotides outside the gene matches: 6. CDR3 size: 14 residues. The CDR3 sequence: CASSVDRGGTEAFF. CDR3 nucleotides: TGCGCCAGCAGCGTGGACAGGGGTGGGACTGAAGCTTTCTTT.

The chain links TRBV9 to TRBJ1-5; 7 bases match TRBD1. Germline V lookup: CDR1 SGDLS, CDR2 YYNGEE. The ends lost 0 bases at V and 4 bases at J; junction bases unmatched: 4. The CDR3 covers 15 residues. This CDR3 reads CASSVEGGTNQPQHF. The CDR3 nucleotides read TGTGCCAGCAGCGTAGAAGGGGGCACAAATCAGCCCCAGCATTTT.

The V gene is TRBV25-1, the J gene TRBJ1-2, with 7 bases aligning to TRBD1. The CDR3 is 14 amino acids. CDR1 and CDR2 from the germline V gene are MGHDK and SYGVNS. Unmatched junction bases numbered 5, after V lost 3 bases and J lost 4 bases. CDR3 amino acids: CASSDRGGSYGYTF. CDR3 coding DNA: TGTGCCAGCAGTGACAGGGGGGGCAGCTATGGCTACACCTTC.

The chain has TRBV10-3 and TRBJ1-4; TRBD1 is a possible D gene (6 bases). The CDR3 has 15 amino acids. The germline V and J ends were trimmed by 4 bases and 4 bases, with 13 bases remaining between them. Germline CDR1 ENHRY, CDR2 SYGVKD. The chain's CDR3 is CAISAKGGRNEKLFF. Here the CDR3 DNA reads TGTGCCATCAGTGCTAAGGGGGGTCGTAATGAAAAACTGTTTTTT.

The chain uses TRBV24-1 and TRBJ2-7; D uncertain. The CDR3 runs 12 residues. The V end lost 11 bases, the J end lost 5 bases, and 15 bases lay between the germline ends. Per germline, CDR1 KGHDR and CDR2 SFDVKD. CDR3 sequence reads: CASRSQRNEQYF. CDR3 nucleotides: TGTGCCAGCAGGTCTCAGAGAAACGAGCAGTACTTC.

This clonotype is a singleton in its sample. The chain joins TRBV15 to TRBJ2-6; the D is unclear. The CDR3 spans 15 residues. CDR1 and CDR2 (germline): LNHNV, YYDKDF (reference sequence). V was trimmed by 0 bases and J by 9 bases, leaving 12 bases between them. In DNA, the CDR3 is TGTGCCACCAGCAGAGATGAGGACCTGAACAACGTCCTGACTTTC. Its protein product is CATSRDEDLNNVLTF.

The chain employs TRBV10-1 and TRBJ1-2; TRBD1 agrees at 7 bases. The CDR3 is 15 residues long. Germline V gene data show CDR1 as WNHNN and CDR2 as SYGVQD (reference sequence). Trimming cost V 4 bases and J 2 bases; bases outside gene matches: 7. In nucleotides, the CDR3 is TGCGCCAGCAGTGTGGCGACACAGGGGAACTATGGCTACACCTTC. Translating gives CASSVATQGNYGYTF.

This clonotype was seen repeatedly, ten times or more. Relative to the germline gene, one junction end is altered; a read error may explain this. The rearrangement uses TRBV25-1 and TRBJ1-6; the match to TRBD1 covers 10 bases. This CDR3 contains 13 residues. Germline loops: CDR1 MGHDK, CDR2 SYGVNS. Here the CDR3 DNA reads TGCGCCAGTAGGACAGGGGGGAATTCACCCCTCCACTTT. Amino acid sequence: CASRTGGNSPLHF.

V gene TRBV19 combines with J gene TRBJ2-7; perhaps TRBD2 as D (5 bases). This CDR3 has 15 amino acids. V lost 8 bases and J 1 base, leaving 18 bases between the germline ends. The germline CDR1 and CDR2 sequences are LNHDA and SQIVND (reference sequence). The CDR3 DNA reads TGTGCCAGTTCCCTAGTCGGGGAGCCTTCCTACGAGCAGTACTTC. This encodes CASSLVGEPSYEQYF.

This rearrangement joins TRBV2 to TRBJ1-5; perhaps TRBD1 as D (5 bases). Trimming pared 5 bases from V and 3 bases from J, leaving 11 bases between. Per the germline V gene, CDR1 is SNHLY and CDR2 is FYNNEI. CDR3 length: 14 amino acids. Here the CDR3 reads CASSFRGHNQPQHF. Written as DNA, the CDR3 is TGTGCCAGCAGTTTTCGGGGCCACAATCAGCCCCAGCATTTT.

Regarding this clonotype: The conserved phenylalanine or tryptophan normally closing the CDR3 is absent here, so this likely arose from a read error. It is unclear where the CDR3 begins or ends on the DNA, so no DNA is shown, and the CDR3 is as TCRdb lists it. The chain recombines TRBV6-2 or TRBV6-3 with TRBJ1-2. The CDR3 spans 9 residues, counting both ends. The germline CDR1 and CDR2 sequences are MNHEY and SVGEGT. CDR3 amino acids: CASSYRDTY.

This clonotype was seen ten or more times. The J gene is TRBJ1-2, the V gene TRBV20-1; D is unclear. Germline loops: CDR1 DFQATT, CDR2 SNEGSKA (reference sequence). The V end was cut by 3 bases, the J end by 0 bases, with 8 bases between. This CDR3 is built from 13 residues. The CDR3 DNA reads TGCAGTGCTAGGTCCCCAGCTAACTATGGCTACACCTTC. As protein: CSARSPANYGYTF.

This clonotype showed up just a few times. This chain links TRBV12-3 or TRBV12-4 with TRBJ1-1, with TRBD1 matching over 7 bases. V trimming: 6 bases; J trimming: 10 bases; junction bases outside the gene matches: 5. The CDR3 sequence is 11 residues long. CDR3 DNA: TGTGCCAGCAGAACAGGGGCTCGAGCTTTCTTT. This encodes CASRTGARAFF.

Worth noting for this clonotype: A read error may produce the germline difference seen at one junction end. CDR3: CASSLDRSRAYEQYF. The CDR3 DNA reads TGTGCCAGCAGCTTAGATCGAAGTAGGGCCTACGAGCAGTACTTC. The V call is TRBV15, the J call TRBJ2-7; D not certain. The CDR3 has 15 residues. Germline-derived CDR1 and CDR2 are LNHNV and YYDKDF (reference sequence). Variable domain in full (rest from reference TRBV15 and TRBJ2-7): DAMVIQNPRYQVTQFGKPVTLSCSQTLNHNVMYWYQQKSSQAPKLLFHYYDKDFNNEADTPDNFQSRRPNTSFCFLDIRSPGLGDTAMYLCASSLDRSRAYEQYFGPGTRLTVT.

This chain joins TRBV29-1 and TRBJ2-2; possibly TRBD1 for D (5 bases). The length of the CDR3 is 14 residues. The germline gives CDR1 SQVTM, CDR2 ANQGSEA. Trimming took off 4 bases at V and 6 bases at J, with 15 bases between the two ends. The CDR3 DNA follows: TGCAGCGTTGGGGGCCCATGGTCGGCCGGGGAGCTGTTTTTT. Translated: CSVGGPWSAGELFF.

This clonotype was observed once. The J gene is TRBJ2-7, the V gene TRBV19; TRBD1 matches at 8 bases. The CDR3 length is 14 residues. V lost 4 bases to trimming and J lost 3 bases; unmatched junction nucleotides: 5. The V gene's germline CDR1 is LNHDA and CDR2 SQIVND (reference sequence). The CDR3 sequence is CASSNPGTGYEQYF. For the CDR3, the DNA is TGTGCCAGTAGTAACCCCGGGACAGGCTACGAGCAGTACTTC.

This chain uses TRBV5-1 with TRBJ1-3, with D possibly TRBD1 on 6 matching bases. Germline V lookup: CDR1 SGHRS, CDR2 YFSETQ. The V end was cut by 0 bases, the J end by 4 bases, with 11 bases between. The CDR3 is 15 residues long. Here the CDR3 reads CASSLVPGTGNTIYF. Written as DNA, the CDR3 is TGCGCCAGCAGCTTGGTTCCAGGGACAGGAAACACCATATATTTT.

This clonotype was seen more than once but under ten times. The chain employs TRBV4-1 and TRBJ1-2; no clear D gene. Germline-derived CDR1 and CDR2 are MGHRA and YSYEKL. Trimming shortened V by 1 base and J by 4 bases, and 10 bases separated the two germline ends. The CDR3 is made up of 14 amino acids. The CDR3: CASSQVPGTYGYTF. As DNA, the CDR3 is TGCGCCAGCAGCCAAGTCCCAGGTACCTATGGCTACACCTTC.

This clonotype has more than one count but fewer than ten. V gene TRBV12-3 or TRBV12-4 combines with J gene TRBJ1-4; possibly TRBD1 for D (6 bases). The CDR3 extends over 16 amino acids. V gave up 5 bases and J gave up 0 bases, with 13 bases separating them. The CDR3 DNA is TGTGCCAGCAGTCCAAGCAACAGGGCAACTAATGAAAAACTGTTTTTT. Translated: CASSPSNRATNEKLFF.

The chain uses TRBV7-2 and TRBJ1-2; maybe TRBD1 (6 bases). Trimming left V 6 bases short and J 3 bases short, with 14 bases between. Germline V gives CDR1 SGHTA, CDR2 FQGNSA. The CDR3 spans 14 residues. CDR3 sequence: CASRSFGGDYGYTF. CDR3 DNA sequence: TGTGCCAGCAGATCCTTCGGGGGCGACTATGGCTACACCTTC.

This clonotype came up a few times. V gene TRBV20-1 combines with J gene TRBJ1-5; 8 positions match TRBD1. The CDR3 totals 14 residues. J was trimmed by 2 bases and V by 5 bases; bases with no gene match: 5. Germline assignment: CDR1 DFQATT and CDR2 SNEGSKA (reference sequence). CDR3 in DNA: TGCAGTGCTCACCAGGGGGCGGGCAATCAGCCCCAGCATTTT. As protein: CSAHQGAGNQPQHF.

This clonotype was detected only a few times. This chain connects TRBV7-9 to TRBJ2-7, with D hard to call. V lost 2 bases, J lost 6 bases, and 5 bases lay in between. Looked up from germline, CDR1 is SEHNR and CDR2 is FQNEAQ (reference sequence). This CDR3 has 11 amino acids. The DNA of the CDR3 is TGTGCCAGCAGCTTATCTACCGAGCAGTACTTC. As protein: CASSLSTEQYF. The variable domain in full, completed from reference TRBV7-9 and TRBJ2-7, reads DTGVSQNPRHKITKRGQNVTFRCDPISEHNRLYWYRQTLGQGPEFLTYFQNEAQLEKSRLLSDRFSAERPKGSFSTLEIQRTEQGDSAMYLCASSLSTEQYFGPGTRLTVT.

This clonotype was observed a few times. V usage is TRBV12-5 and J usage is TRBJ1-1; D might be TRBD1 (6 bases). The CDR3 has 15 residues. Germline V CDR1 and CDR2: LGHNT, FRNRAP. V lost 6 bases and J 1 base, leaving 15 bases between the germline ends. Here the CDR3 reads CASGPTRQANTEAFF. CDR3 nucleotide sequence: TGTGCTAGTGGCCCCACCAGACAGGCGAACACTGAAGCTTTCTTT.